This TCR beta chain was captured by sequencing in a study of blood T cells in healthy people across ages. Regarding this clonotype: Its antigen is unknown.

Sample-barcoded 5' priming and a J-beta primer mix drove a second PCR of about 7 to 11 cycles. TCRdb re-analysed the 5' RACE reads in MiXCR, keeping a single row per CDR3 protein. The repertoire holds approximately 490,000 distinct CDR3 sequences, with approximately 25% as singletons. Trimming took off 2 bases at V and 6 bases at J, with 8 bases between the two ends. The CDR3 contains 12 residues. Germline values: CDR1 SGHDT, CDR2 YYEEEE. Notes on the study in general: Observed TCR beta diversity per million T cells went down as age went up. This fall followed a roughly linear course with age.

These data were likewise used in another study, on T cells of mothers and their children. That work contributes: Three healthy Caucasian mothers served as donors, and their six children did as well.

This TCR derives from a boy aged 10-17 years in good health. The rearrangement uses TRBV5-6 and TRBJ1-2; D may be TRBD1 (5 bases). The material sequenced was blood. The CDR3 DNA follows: TGTGCCAGCAGCTTAGGGGAGAATGGCTACACCTTC. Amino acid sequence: CASSLGENGYTF.